These 20 T cell receptor beta chains share one sample of origin, sequenced in a study of memory CD8 T cells in hepatitis C reinfection (dated by TCRdb to 2015 to 2018). Library prep was done by the immunoSEQ multiplex PCR assay. TCRdb took this table from immuneACCESS and kept in-frame rearrangements with V and J called. Such tables lack part of the clones; where checked against another copy, unresolved V genes explain under half of the gap, and the rest is unexplained. In this sample the table shows 6,000 or so clones, around 87% of which occur a single time. The top ten hold around a fifth of the sample. The time point label for this specimen denotes: pre-reinfection, 55 to 20 weeks before reinfection detection. TCR sequencing was performed on the sorted cells directly ex vivo, without any in vitro expansion beforehand. Sample: naive CD8+ T cells sorted from blood. The sample's cell subset or site label, in plain terms: total naive CD8+CD45RO- T cells. The receptor source for this set is a man aged 45-60 years with hepatitis C virus infection.

The gene calls are TRBV13 and TRBJ2-3, with D possibly being TRBD2 (6 bases). Germline assignment: CDR1 PRHDT and CDR2 FYEKMQ (reference sequence). Trimming pared 6 bases from V and 3 bases from J, leaving 19 bases between. The CDR3 is 16 residues long. The DNA of the CDR3 is TGTGCCAGCAGGCACTCGGGAGAAGTCTTAACAGATACGCAGTATTTT. Translation gives CASRHSGEVLTDTQYF.

The V gene is TRBV7-3, the J gene TRBJ2-3, with 9 bases fitting TRBD1. Germline CDR1 reads SGHTA; CDR2 reads FQGTGA. Trimming took 9 bases from V and 2 from J; bases not matched to a gene: 6. The CDR3 totals 14 residues. CDR3 sequence reads: CASGGTGSTDTQYF. CDR3 DNA: TGTGCCAGTGGCGGGACAGGGTCCACAGATACGCAGTATTTT.

The table lists this clone with a count of one. This chain connects TRBV19 to TRBJ2-1; 8 nucleotides line up with TRBD2. The CDR3 loop spans 15 amino acids. V lost 6 bases to trimming and J lost 0 bases; unmatched junction nucleotides: 4. Germline CDR1 reads LNHDA; CDR2 reads SQIVND (reference sequence). The CDR3 spells CASSQRESSYNEQFF. CDR3 bases: TGTGCCAGTAGCCAGCGGGAGAGCTCCTACAATGAGCAGTTCTTC.

This sequence joins TRBV7-2 and TRBJ2-1; 8 bases agree with TRBD1. There are 16 residues in the CDR3. The V gene end was trimmed by 1 base and the J gene end by 2 bases; junction bases not matched to a gene: 4. Looked up from germline, CDR1 is SGHTA and CDR2 is FQGNSA. The CDR3 nucleotides are TGTGCCAGCAGCTTAGTTGCAGGGGGCGCCTACAATGAGCAGTTCTTC. Its translation: CASSLVAGGAYNEQFF.

This clone was observed once. The J gene is TRBJ2-1, the V gene TRBV12-5, with 7 bases fitting TRBD1. The CDR3 has 17 amino acids. Germline V gene sequence: CDR1 LGHNT, CDR2 FRNRAP. Losses at the gene ends were 1 base for V and 5 bases for J; bases not matched to a gene: 11. The CDR3 DNA reads TGTGCTAGTGGTTTGGATACGACAGGGTTTGAGGACAATGAGCAGTTCTTC. It specifies CASGLDTTGFEDNEQFF.

The chain joins TRBV28 to TRBJ1-2; TRBD1 matches at 8 bases. The CDR3 loop spans 14 amino acids. Per the germline V gene, CDR1 is MDHEN and CDR2 is SYDVKM. Trimming removed 2 bases from V and 6 bases from J; junction bases left unmatched: 5. The CDR3 bases are TGTGCCAGCAGTTTACTCGACAGGGGCCATGGCTACACCTTC. It specifies CASSLLDRGHGYTF.

The gene calls are TRBV19 and TRBJ2-6; TRBD2 is a possible D gene (5 bases). Germline V lookup: CDR1 LNHDA, CDR2 SQIVND (reference sequence). This CDR3 comprises 17 residues. V was clipped by 6 bases and J by 3 bases, with 18 bases between them. CDR3 DNA sequence: TGTGCCAGTAGCCTATCCGTCCCCGGGGTTGGGGCCAACGTCCTGACTTTC. Residues: CASSLSVPGVGANVLTF.

This sequence joins TRBV28 and TRBJ1-4; D not resolved. V gave up 6 bases and J gave up 3 bases, with 32 bases separating them. CDR1 MDHEN and CDR2 SYDVKM come from the germline V gene. The CDR3 is 21 amino acids. The DNA of the CDR3 is TGTGCCAGCAGCCCACCGGGAGGGTCCCACCCTTTAAAGACCTCTAATGAAAAACTGTTTTTT. This codes for CASSPPGGSHPLKTSNEKLFF.

On this clone itself: The sample contains more than one DNA sequence encoding this CDR3. V and J are TRBV7-9 and TRBJ2-7; no firm D call. V lost 9 bases and J 2 bases, leaving 17 bases between the germline ends. Germline V CDR1 and CDR2: SEHNR, FQNEAQ (reference sequence). This CDR3 has 14 residues. The chain's CDR3 is CASSPETSPYEQYF. CDR3 sequence (DNA): TGTGCCAGTAGCCCTGAAACTTCCCCCTACGAGCAGTACTTC.

This clone appeared once. The chain employs TRBV5-8 and TRBJ2-5, with TRBD1 matching 9 bases. CDR1 and CDR2 (germline): SGHTS, YDEGEE. The CDR3 runs 16 residues. V gave up 4 bases and J gave up 1 base; unmatched junction bases: 8. The CDR3 region has the DNA TGTGCCAGCAGCATTACCGGGACAGGGTTCCAAGAGACCCAGTACTTC. Translating gives CASSITGTGFQETQYF.

This chain uses TRBV7-9 with TRBJ2-2; TRBD2 might be the D (5 bases). V was cut by 5 bases and J by 4 bases, with 11 bases left in between. The CDR3 loop spans 14 amino acids. Germline V gene lookup returns CDR1 SEHNR and CDR2 FQNEAQ (reference sequence). CDR3 coding DNA: TGTGCCAGCAGCCCTGGACTTTCCACCGGGGAGCTGTTTTTT. Translating it yields CASSPGLSTGELFF.

This rearrangement joins TRBV4-3 to TRBJ1-1, with 8 positions matching TRBD1. Germline values: CDR1 LGHNA, CDR2 YSLEER. The CDR3 is made up of 13 amino acids. The ends lost 1 base at V and 13 bases at J; junction bases unmatched: 8. The CDR3 region is CASSQGVRGQGFF. DNA of the CDR3: TGCGCCAGCAGCCAAGGGGTCAGGGGGCAGGGTTTCTTT.

The V call is TRBV27, the J call TRBJ2-3; 7 bases match TRBD2. V lost 3 bases and J lost 11; bases outside the gene matches: 20. In germline, CDR1 is MNHEY, CDR2 SMNVEV (reference sequence). The CDR3 has 17 amino acids. CDR3 amino acids: CASSFGEGRAPPKEQYF. CDR3 in DNA: TGTGCCAGCAGTTTTGGTGAGGGGAGGGCCCCCCCTAAAGAGCAGTATTTT.

On this clone: The junction differs from germline at one of its ends, possibly a read error. CDR3 nucleotide sequence: TGTGCCAGCAGTCCTATCCCGGGTCCGAACCCCGGGGAGCTGTTTTTT. Its protein is CASSPIPGPNPGELFF. The chain has TRBV27 and TRBJ2-2; the D is unclear. This CDR3 has 16 amino acids. Looked up from germline, CDR1 is MNHEY and CDR2 is SMNVEV (reference sequence).

The V gene is TRBV5-6, the J gene TRBJ2-2, with 9 bases identical to TRBD1. The CDR3 length is 16 residues. V lost 4 bases and J lost 4; bases outside the gene matches: 8. The germline gives CDR1 SGHDT, CDR2 YYEEEE. The CDR3 bases are TGTGCCAGCAGCCTACTTGACAGGGGGATCACCGGGGAGCTGTTTTTT. Protein product: CASSLLDRGITGELFF.

The CDR3 reads CASSQGISGTVASPLHF. The CDR3 region has the DNA TGCGCCAGCAGCCAAGGAATAAGCGGGACGGTGGCGTCACCCCTCCACTTT. This chain joins TRBV4-1 and TRBJ1-6; the D gene is possibly TRBD1 (5 bases). Germline lookup yields CDR1 MGHRA and CDR2 YSYEKL. With 1 base removed from V and 10 bases from J, the gap between germline ends came to 20 bases. This CDR3 spans 17 amino acids.

The chain is built from TRBV5-4 and TRBJ1-3; 8 nucleotides agree with TRBD1. CDR1 and CDR2 (germline): SGHNT, YYREEE (reference sequence). The CDR3 length is 14 residues. J gave up 4 bases and V 4 bases, and 4 bases lay outside the gene matches. Written as DNA, the CDR3 is TGTGCCAGCAGCCCGGACAGGGCCGGAAACACCATATATTTT. This codes for CASSPDRAGNTIYF.

The chain combines TRBV4-3 with TRBJ2-5; TRBD2 is a possible D gene (7 bases). There are 14 residues in the CDR3. Germline V gene data show CDR1 as LGHNA and CDR2 as YSLEER. The V gene lost 4 bases and the J gene lost 11 bases, with 20 bases spanning the gap. The CDR3 loop is CASSPSGTTLEQYF. The CDR3 bases are TGCGCCAGCAGCCCAAGCGGGACAACCTTAGAGCAGTACTTC.

The chain is built from TRBV11-3 and TRBJ2-1; 10 nucleotides line up with TRBD1. Germline CDR1 SGHNT, CDR2 YENEEA. CDR3 length equals 15 residues. V was clipped by 5 bases and J by 8 bases; unmatched bases: 9. CDR3 nucleotide sequence: TGTGCCAGCAGCCTCGGGACAGGGGTAAGACATGAGCAGTTCTTC. Translated, it gives CASSLGTGVRHEQFF.

This chain links TRBV4-1 with TRBJ1-4; no definite D call. Germline V gene sequence: CDR1 MGHRA, CDR2 YSYEKL. V was clipped by 4 bases and J by 6 bases, with 15 bases between them. The CDR3 covers 15 residues. In DNA, the CDR3 is TGCGCCAGCAGCCCCTCCCCGGGTTCATATGAAAAACTGTTTTTT. Translation gives CASSPSPGSYEKLFF.